Given below is one T cell receptor (beta chain) in context. This clonotype was seen a handful of times. The target of this receptor is not known. Per-nucleotide qualities are absent, and no much larger clonotype sits a single base away. This specimen belongs to a study of T cells in Graves' hyperthyroidism and ophthalmopathy (dated by TCRdb to the late 2010s). A note on the overall study: Peripheral blood was sampled at the time of initial diagnosis, prior to any treatment. TCR V-J signatures able to tell the groups apart were searched for in a discovery cohort of more than 90 patients, of whom 43 had Graves' ophthalmopathy and about 60 had stable Graves' hyperthyroidism. Prospective prediction of ophthalmopathy was tested in an independent validation cohort of approximately 19 hyperthyroidism patients and 15 to 17 patients who later progressed to ophthalmopathy. The 75 to 100 discovery patients were randomly split 7:3 into training and test sets. In addition, the study compared T-cell repertoires in thyroid tissue and in blood from six Graves' hyperthyroidism patients. Once sampling was done, hyperthyroidism patients were given methimazole at a starting dose of 30 mg daily, whereas ophthalmopathy patients were given high-dose intravenous methylprednisolone. The paper reports TCR Vbeta CDR3 sequencing of some 140 peripheral blood samples: approximately 41 ophthalmopathy, fewer than 80 hyperthyroidism and approximately 17 progressor patients. Study-level results and caveats: Most expanded thyroid clonotypes (frequency above 0.001) were also detected in blood, a finding suggesting that blood repertoires may reflect thyroid immune responses. No statistical method was used to fix the sample size in advance, and group allocation was not hidden from the investigators. In validation, the model predicted progression to ophthalmopathy with around 71% sensitivity and over 72% specificity, a median of approximately 6.7 months before onset. A 13 V-J signature model separated ophthalmopathy from stable hyperthyroidism, with over 85% sensitivity and about 81% specificity in cross-validation and 80%/75% in testing.

Moderately to severely active disease, a Clinical Activity Score of at least 3, a NOSPECS grade of at least 4, and a duration under 3 months were present in ophthalmopathy patients. Exclusion was applied to patients with uncontrolled infections, other autoimmune diseases, pregnancy or lactation. Diagnoses were established on the basis of clinical symptoms, serum thyroxine and TRAb, thyroid ultrasound, and orbital computed tomography. PBMCs were separated from approximately 9.9 ml of fresh peripheral blood using Ficoll-Paque density gradient centrifugation. Total RNA was extracted with Trizol reagent, and quality was checked on an Agilent 2100 Bioanalyzer. The TCR beta CDR3 regions were amplified from the RNA transcripts. A first-round RT-PCR of the TCR CDR3 used the HTBI primer set with the Qiagen OneStep RT-PCR kit. Libraries were constructed in a second round of multiplex PCR, after which size selection and purification were performed. Libraries were sequenced paired-end with 100 bp reads on an Illumina HiSeq2000. The source study handled its data this way. SOAPnuke was used to process the raw data, with reads discarded if the reads contained adapters or uncalled bases, had a mean Phred below 15, or lacked an exact constant-primer or identifier match. High-quality paired reads were merged with COPE v1.2.5, and unique nucleotide sequences were defined as clonotypes. Clonotypes were aligned to IMGT TRBV, TRBD and TRBJ reference segments using MiTCR v1.1. Only V-J combinations with frequency above 0.0001, covering 99.2% of repertoires, were analysed. A TCS score was defined as the ratio between F50 (clonal expansion) and ExV (chaos), using BLOSUM62-based TCRdist between CDR3 peptides within each V-J. Welch's t-statistics and random forest reduced fewer than 550 V-J features to some 14, which were used in a naive Bayes classifier (R e1071). Thyroid-blood repertoire similarity was quantified with the Morisita-Horn index. TCRdb applied fastp at Q25 and MiXCR to the public reads, then kept only in-frame beta chains. Rows are unified per CDR3 protein, each entry keeping the most common DNA and genes. It is TCRdb's table, rather than the study itself, that gives the V and J calls and clone size. The table for this sample lists roughly 560,000 distinct CDR3 sequences; about 15% of them were counted only once. Around 4% of the sample rests with the top ten.

The clonotype was recovered from a middle-aged woman with Graves' ophthalmopathy. Material: blood.

The CDR3 corresponds to CASSAHPTWEKLFF. The DNA sequence follows: TGTGCCAGTAGTGCTCACCCGACCTGGGAAAAACTGTTTTTT. The chain was built from TRBV19 and TRBJ1-4; there is no confident call for the D gene. V sheds 5 bases and J sheds 8 bases, leaving 15 bases between their ends. CDR1 and CDR2, looked up from the germline V gene (reference sequence), are LNHDA and SQIVND. The CDR3 runs 14 residues from the cysteine to the phenylalanine. Just CDR3 DNA is preserved here, 42 bases in frame from base 1.